The T cell receptor beta chain described here comes from a study of blood T cells in healthy people across ages. A second PCR, run for roughly 7 to 12 cycles, used a sample-barcoded 5' primer plus a J-beta primer mix. TCRdb re-called the 5' RACE reads with MiXCR, one entry per CDR3 protein. Of around 1.5 million distinct CDR3 sequences listed, approximately 38% were seen once; the top ten hold roughly 8.2%. This clonotype was observed a few times. Its antigen is unknown. Study-level results: Estimated diversity, derived from one million T cells, was regarded as an underestimate. There were more naive CD4+ cells and higher diversity in long-lived donors than in aged donors.

This clonotype was obtained from a woman younger than 30 in good health. Material: blood.

The CDR3 loop reads CASSQDDLKETQYF. In DNA, the CDR3 is TGTGCCAGCAGCCAAGATGACCTAAAGGAGACCCAGTACTTC. The rearrangement links TRBV4-2 to TRBJ2-5; D is ambiguous. Trimming pared 0 bases from V and 5 bases from J, leaving 10 bases between. The germline V gene encodes CDR1 LGHNA and CDR2 YNFKEQ. The CDR3 has 14 amino acids.